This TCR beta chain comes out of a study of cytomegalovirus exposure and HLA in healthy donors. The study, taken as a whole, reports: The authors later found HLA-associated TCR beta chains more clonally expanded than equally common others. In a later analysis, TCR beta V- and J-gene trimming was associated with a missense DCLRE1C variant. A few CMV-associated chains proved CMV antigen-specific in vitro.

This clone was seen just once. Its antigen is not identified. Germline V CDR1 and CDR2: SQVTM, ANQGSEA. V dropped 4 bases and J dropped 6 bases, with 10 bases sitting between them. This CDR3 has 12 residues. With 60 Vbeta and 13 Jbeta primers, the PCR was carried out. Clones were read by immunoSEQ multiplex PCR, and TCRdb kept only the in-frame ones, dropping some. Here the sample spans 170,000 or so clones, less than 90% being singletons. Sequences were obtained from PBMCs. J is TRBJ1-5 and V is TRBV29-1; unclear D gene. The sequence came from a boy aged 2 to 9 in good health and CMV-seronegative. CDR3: CSVAREGQPQHF. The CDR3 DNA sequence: TGCAGCGTTGCGAGGGAAGGTCAGCCCCAGCATTTT.